These T cell receptor beta chains were read from a single sample in a study of blood T cell repertoires in COVID-19. The table came from immunoSEQ multiplex PCR; TCRdb's copy has only in-frame clones and leaves some out. The data contain a few hundred thousand clones, approximately 89% of them singletons. Sequenced input: PBMCs or T cells enriched from blood (not recorded which). These receptors originate from a woman aged 25 to 39 who had recovered from COVID-19. The CDR3 runs from the conserved cysteine through the conserved F or W. A D gene is named only where the DNA matches it firmly. Part of the rows lack a size; the others show once, few, many or a class for expanded clones.

j_call	v_call	clone_size	d_call	cdr3_aa	cdr3_nt
TRBJ2-3	TRBV3-1/TRBV3-2	-	TRBD2	CASSQGGGSGTDTQYF	TGTGCCAGCAGCCAAGGGGGCGGGAGTGGCACAGATACGCAGTATTTT
TRBJ2-7	TRBV28	few	TRBD2	CASSFHGLAAYF	TGTGCCAGCAGTTTTCACGGACTAGCGGCGTACTTC
TRBJ2-1	TRBV9	-	TRBD2	CASSVELADYNEQFF	TGTGCCAGCAGCGTAGAACTAGCGGATTACAATGAGCAGTTCTTC
TRBJ2-1	TRBV6-4	-	TRBD2	CASSVLASSDEQFF	TGTGCCAGCAGTGTACTAGCGTCAAGCGATGAGCAGTTCTTC
TRBJ2-7	TRBV20-1	-	TRBD1	CSASGQGLSYEQYF	TGCAGTGCTAGTGGACAGGGGCTATCCTACGAGCAGTACTTC
TRBJ2-1	TRBV5-1	-	TRBD1	CASNDRGGVEQFF	TGCGCCAGCAACGACAGGGGAGGTGTTGAGCAGTTCTTC
TRBJ1-6	TRBV4-3	-	-	CASSRLAGNNSPLHF	TGCGCCAGCAGCCGCTTGGCAGGGAATAATTCACCCCTCCACTTT
TRBJ2-6	TRBV6-1	-	-	CASSEEGDPRANVLTF	TGTGCCAGCAGTGAAGAGGGGGACCCAAGGGCCAACGTCCTGACTTTC
TRBJ2-7	TRBV18	-	TRBD1	CASSIPGQGLSEQYF	TGTGCCAGCTCCATTCCGGGACAGGGGTTGAGCGAGCAGTACTTC
TRBJ2-1	TRBV5-1	-	TRBD2	CASSQTSGRNEQFF	TGCGCCAGCAGCCAAACTAGCGGGAGGAATGAGCAGTTCTTC
TRBJ2-7	TRBV7-6	many	TRBD1	CASSLSATGNEQYF	TGTGCCAGCAGCTTATCGGCGACAGGGAACGAGCAGTACTTC
TRBJ2-1	TRBV14	-	-	CASSQAGSYNEQFF	TGTGCCAGCAGCCAAGCGGGGTCTTACAATGAGCAGTTCTTC
TRBJ2-7	TRBV5-1	-	TRBD1	CASSLLTGGLYEQYF	TGCGCCAGCAGCTTGCTTACAGGGGGCCTTTACGAGCAGTACTTC
TRBJ1-2	TRBV6-5	-	-	CASSYSAGASLGYTF	TGTGCCAGCAGTTACTCGGCAGGGGCTAGCCTCGGCTACACCTTC
TRBJ1-1	TRBV3-1/TRBV3-2	-	-	CASSQVRGTEAFF	TGTGCCAGCAGCCAAGTAAGAGGGACTGAAGCTTTCTTT
TRBJ1-1	TRBV5-6	-	-	CASSSGNTEAFF	TGTGCCAGCAGTTCGGGGAACACTGAAGCTTTCTTT
TRBJ2-1	TRBV5-4	-	-	CASSLEQGSYNEQFF	TGTGCCAGCAGCTTAGAACAGGGCTCCTACAATGAGCAGTTCTTC
TRBJ2-3	TRBV13	-	TRBD2	CASSLRTSGRGEITDTQYF	TGTGCCAGCAGCTTAAGGACTAGCGGGAGGGGAGAGATCACAGATACGCAGTATTTT
TRBJ2-3	TRBV10-3	-	-	CAISGPSTGTDTQYF	TGTGCCATCAGTGGGCCTAGCACCGGCACAGATACGCAGTATTTT
TRBJ1-2	TRBV2	-	TRBD1	CASRRDSTFYGYTF	TGTGCCAGCAGGAGGGACAGCACGTTCTATGGCTACACCTTC
TRBJ2-7	TRBV7-8	-	TRBD1	CASSLVTGGYEQYF	TGTGCCAGCAGCTTAGTGACAGGGGGCTACGAGCAGTACTTC
TRBJ2-3	TRBV4-2	few	TRBD2	CASSPEASGSTDTQYF	TGTGCCAGCAGCCCCGAAGCTAGCGGAAGCACAGATACGCAGTATTTT
TRBJ2-1	TRBV4-1	-	-	CASRRSGGLGQDEQFF	TGCGCCAGCAGAAGATCAGGAGGGTTAGGTCAGGATGAGCAGTTCTTC
TRBJ1-5	TRBV4-2	-	TRBD1	CASSQEGTGAGNQPQHF	TGTGCCAGCAGCCAAGAAGGGACAGGGGCAGGCAATCAGCCCCAGCATTTT
TRBJ2-1	TRBV6-5	once	TRBD2	CASSTGTSGTDEQFF	TGTGCCAGCAGTACCGGGACTAGCGGGACGGATGAGCAGTTCTTC
TRBJ1-3	TRBV19	-	-	CASNTGHSGNTIYF	TGTGCCAGTAACACAGGTCACTCTGGAAACACCATATATTTT
TRBJ1-5	TRBV5-8	-	-	CASSLPDNWLNQPQHF	TGTGCCAGCAGCTTGCCCGATAATTGGCTCAATCAGCCCCAGCATTTT
TRBJ1-2	TRBV7-9	-	TRBD1	CASSLMGTANYGYTF	TGTGCCAGCAGCTTAATGGGGACAGCTAACTATGGCTACACCTTC
TRBJ1-2	TRBV28	-	-	CASSFQGPQHYGYTF	TGTGCCAGCAGTTTTCAGGGTCCACAACACTATGGCTACACCTTC
TRBJ2-2	TRBV11-2	once	TRBD2	CASSGPIAGGTGELFF	TGTGCCAGCAGCGGACCTATAGCGGGAGGGACCGGGGAGCTGTTTTTT
TRBJ1-1	TRBV27	once	-	CASSFRGEIEAFF	TGTGCCAGCAGTTTTAGGGGCGAAATCGAAGCTTTCTTT
TRBJ2-7	TRBV7-9	-	TRBD2	CASSLTGTSVYEQYF	TGTGCCAGCAGCTTAACCGGGACTAGCGTTTACGAGCAGTACTTC
TRBJ2-7	TRBV20-1	-	-	CSASSSYEQYF	TGCAGTGCTAGCTCGTCCTACGAGCAGTACTTC
TRBJ1-4	TRBV5-1	-	-	CASSRDPQEGEKLFF	TGCGCCAGCAGCCGTGACCCTCAGGAAGGTGAAAAACTGTTTTTT
TRBJ1-4	TRBV5-1	-	-	CASSPNRIRANEKLFF	TGCGCCAGCAGCCCGAACAGGATCCGAGCTAATGAAAAACTGTTTTTT
TRBJ2-1	TRBV4-2	-	TRBD1	CASSQDRVDEQFF	TGTGCCAGCAGCCAGGACAGGGTGGATGAGCAGTTCTTC
TRBJ1-1	TRBV19	-	-	CASTAGGGLVNTEAFF	TGTGCCAGTACCGCCGGGGGGGGGTTGGTGAACACTGAAGCTTTCTTT
TRBJ2-3	TRBV18	-	TRBD1	CASSSRTGISTDTQYF	TGTGCCAGCTCATCACGGACAGGAATTAGCACAGATACGCAGTATTTT
TRBJ1-4	TRBV16	-	-	CASSHHQAGATEKLFF	TGTGCCAGCAGCCATCATCAGGCAGGGGCTACTGAAAAACTGTTTTTT
TRBJ2-1	TRBV10-1	-	TRBD2	CASSEGAGGNEQFF	TGCGCCAGCAGTGAGGGGGCCGGGGGGAATGAGCAGTTCTTC
TRBJ2-1	TRBV11-2	-	-	CASSPRGAVGSYNEQFF	TGTGCCAGCAGCCCCAGGGGGGCAGTGGGTTCCTACAATGAGCAGTTCTTC
TRBJ1-2	TRBV19	-	TRBD1	CASSTERTGQGKLGIF	TGTGCCAGTAGTACAGAGAGGACGGGACAGGGGAAGTTGGGGATCTTC
TRBJ2-1	TRBV6-5	once	-	CASSYGSGSNEQFF	TGTGCCAGCAGTTATGGTTCCGGTTCCAATGAGCAGTTCTTC
TRBJ1-5	TRBV6-5	-	-	CASSQGRSNQPQHF	TGTGCCAGCAGCCAGGGGAGAAGCAATCAGCCCCAGCATTTT
TRBJ1-1	TRBV5-4	once	-	CASSSRTNTEAFF	TGTGCCAGCAGCTCGAGGACAAACACTGAAGCTTTCTTT
TRBJ1-4	TRBV6-6	-	TRBD1	CASSRGTGRVANEKLFF	TGTGCCAGCAGTCGGGGGACAGGGAGGGTAGCTAATGAAAAACTGTTTTTT
TRBJ1-5	TRBV28	-	-	CASSTGRYQPQHF	TGTGCCAGCAGTACAGGGCGTTACCAGCCCCAGCATTTT
TRBJ2-1	TRBV19	-	-	CASSTPGTPYNEQFF	TGTGCCAGTAGTACCCCCGGGACTCCCTACAATGAGCAGTTCTTC
TRBJ2-3	TRBV21-1	-	-	CASRTSGRADTQYF	TGTGCCAGCAGGACTAGCGGGAGAGCAGATACGCAGTATTTT